The clone carrying this TCR beta chain was found many times. Antigen specificity is unknown. The data were obtained in a study of response to subunit inactivated influenza vaccine. The CDR3 extends over 13 amino acids. The V gene lost 1 base and the J gene lost 9 bases, with 10 bases spanning the gap. Study-wide findings and caveats: Authors suggested few new T cells are recruited by each seasonal influenza vaccination.

Each CDR3 protein gets one entry after TCRdb re-called the RT-PCR reads with MiXCR. The sample comprises more than 150,000 distinct CDR3 sequences, about 9% of which are singletons, and about a tenth rests with the top ten. The chain recombines TRBV12-3 or TRBV12-4 with TRBJ1-5; no clear D. Sequenced material: non-naive T cells sorted from PBMCs, taken on the day of vaccination. The sequence was obtained from a man aged 50 or older who received an inactivated influenza vaccine. Written as DNA, the CDR3 is TGTGCCAGCAGTTTAGACAGAGGATTGCCCCAGCATTTT. Amino acid sequence: CASSLDRGLPQHF.